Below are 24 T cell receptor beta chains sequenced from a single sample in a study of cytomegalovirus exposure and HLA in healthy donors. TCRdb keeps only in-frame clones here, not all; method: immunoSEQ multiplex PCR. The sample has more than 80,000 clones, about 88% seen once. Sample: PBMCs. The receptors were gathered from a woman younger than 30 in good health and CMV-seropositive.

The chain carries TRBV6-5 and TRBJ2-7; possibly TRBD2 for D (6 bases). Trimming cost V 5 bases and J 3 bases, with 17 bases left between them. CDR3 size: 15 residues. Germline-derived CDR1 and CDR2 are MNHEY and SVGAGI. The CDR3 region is CASSPLGGLGYEQYF. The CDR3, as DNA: TGTGCCAGCAGTCCCCTCGGGGGACTGGGCTACGAGCAGTACTTC.

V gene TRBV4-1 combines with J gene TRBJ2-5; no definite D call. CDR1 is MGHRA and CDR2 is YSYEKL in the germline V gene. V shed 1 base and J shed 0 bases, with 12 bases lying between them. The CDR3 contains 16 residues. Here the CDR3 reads CASSQVAATHQETQYF. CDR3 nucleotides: TGCGCCAGCAGCCAAGTGGCGGCCACCCACCAAGAGACCCAGTACTTC.

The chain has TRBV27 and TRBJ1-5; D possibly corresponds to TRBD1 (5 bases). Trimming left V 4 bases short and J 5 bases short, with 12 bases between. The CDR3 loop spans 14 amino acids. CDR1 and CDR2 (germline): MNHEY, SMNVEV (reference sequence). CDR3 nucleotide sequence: TGTGCCAGCAGTTGGGGGGGTATTGATCAGCCCCAGCATTTT. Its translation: CASSWGGIDQPQHF.

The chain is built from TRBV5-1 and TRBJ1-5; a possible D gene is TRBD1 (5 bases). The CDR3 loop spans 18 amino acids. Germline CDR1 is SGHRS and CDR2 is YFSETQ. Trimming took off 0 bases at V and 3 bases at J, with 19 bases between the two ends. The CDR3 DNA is TGCGCCAGCAGCTTGGCGGTTGGGGCCAGAATGGACAATCAGCCCCAGCATTTT. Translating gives CASSLAVGARMDNQPQHF.

The DNA of the CDR3 is TGTGCCAGCACCTTCATACAGGGCAACGAGCAGTACTTC. Encoded protein: CASTFIQGNEQYF. The chain is built from TRBV7-9 and TRBJ2-7; a weak D match, TRBD1 (6 bases). Germline-derived CDR1 and CDR2 are SEHNR and FQNEAQ (reference sequence). Between the trimmed V and J ends, which lost 7 bases and 5 bases, there was a span of 15 bases. The CDR3 runs to 13 residues.

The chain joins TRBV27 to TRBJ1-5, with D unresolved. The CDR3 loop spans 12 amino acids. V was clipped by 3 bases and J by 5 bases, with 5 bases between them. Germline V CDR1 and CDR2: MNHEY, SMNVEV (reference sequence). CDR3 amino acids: CASSFRDQPQHF. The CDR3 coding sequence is TGTGCCAGCAGTTTTCGGGATCAGCCCCAGCATTTT.

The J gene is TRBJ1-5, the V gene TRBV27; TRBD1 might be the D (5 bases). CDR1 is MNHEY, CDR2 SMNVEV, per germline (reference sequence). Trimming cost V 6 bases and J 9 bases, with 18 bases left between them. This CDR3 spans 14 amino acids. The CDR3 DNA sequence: TGTGCCAGCAGCCCGGACACCCTATTTTGGCCCCAGCATTTT. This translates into CASSPDTLFWPQHF.

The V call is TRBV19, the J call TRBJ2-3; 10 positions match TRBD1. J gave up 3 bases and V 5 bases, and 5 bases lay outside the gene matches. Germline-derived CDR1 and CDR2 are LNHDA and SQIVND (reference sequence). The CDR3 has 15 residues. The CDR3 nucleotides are TGTGCCAGTAGTGCTGGGACAGGGGAGACAGATACGCAGTATTTT. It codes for CASSAGTGETDTQYF. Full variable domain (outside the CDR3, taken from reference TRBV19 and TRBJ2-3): DGGITQSPKYLFRKEGQNVTLSCEQNLNHDAMYWYRQDPGQGLRLIYYSQIVNDFQKGDIAEGYSVSREKKESFPLTVTSAQKNPTAFYLCASSAGTGETDTQYFGPGTRLTVL.

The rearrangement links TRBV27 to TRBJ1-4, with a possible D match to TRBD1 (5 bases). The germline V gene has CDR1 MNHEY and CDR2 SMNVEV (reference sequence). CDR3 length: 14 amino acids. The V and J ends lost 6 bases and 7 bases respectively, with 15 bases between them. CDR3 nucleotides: TGTGCCAGCAGGCCCCTGAGGGGAGGTGAAAAACTGTTTTTT. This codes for CASRPLRGGEKLFF.

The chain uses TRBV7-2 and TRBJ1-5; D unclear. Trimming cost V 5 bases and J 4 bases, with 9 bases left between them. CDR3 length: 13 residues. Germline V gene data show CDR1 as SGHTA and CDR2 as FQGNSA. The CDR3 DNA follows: TGTGCCAGCAGCCCGAACACAAATCAGCCCCAGCATTTT. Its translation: CASSPNTNQPQHF.

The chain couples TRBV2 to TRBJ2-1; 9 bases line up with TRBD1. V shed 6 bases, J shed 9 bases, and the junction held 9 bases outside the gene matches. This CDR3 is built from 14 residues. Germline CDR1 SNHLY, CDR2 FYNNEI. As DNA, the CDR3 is TGTGCCAGCAGGCCCGGACAGGGGACGGGTGAGCAGTTCTTC. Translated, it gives CASRPGQGTGEQFF.

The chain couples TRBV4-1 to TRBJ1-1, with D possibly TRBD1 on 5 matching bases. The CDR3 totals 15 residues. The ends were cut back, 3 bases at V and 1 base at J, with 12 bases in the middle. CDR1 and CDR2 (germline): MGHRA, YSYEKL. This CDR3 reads CASSQADRRNTEAFF. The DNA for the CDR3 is TGCGCCAGCAGCCAGGCCGACAGACGGAACACTGAAGCTTTCTTT.

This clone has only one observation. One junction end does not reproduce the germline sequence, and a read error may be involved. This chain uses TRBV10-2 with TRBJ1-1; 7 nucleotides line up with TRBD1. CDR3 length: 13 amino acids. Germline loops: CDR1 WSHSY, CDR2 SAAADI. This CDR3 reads CARSEGANTEAFF. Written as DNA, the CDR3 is TGCGCCAGGAGTGAGGGGGCGAACACTGAAGCTTTCTTT.

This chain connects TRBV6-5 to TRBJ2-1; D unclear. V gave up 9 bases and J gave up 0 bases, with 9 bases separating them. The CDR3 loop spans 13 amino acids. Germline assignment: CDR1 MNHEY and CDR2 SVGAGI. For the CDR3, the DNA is TGTGCCAGTAGCCGGTCCTCCTACAATGAGCAGTTCTTC. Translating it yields CASSRSSYNEQFF.

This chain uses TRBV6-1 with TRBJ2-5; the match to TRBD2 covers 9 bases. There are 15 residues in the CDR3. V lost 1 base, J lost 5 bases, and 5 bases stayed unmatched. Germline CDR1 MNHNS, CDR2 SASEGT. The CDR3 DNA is TGTGCCAGCAGTGAAGAAGCGGGGGGAATGGAGACCCAGTACTTC. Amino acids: CASSEEAGGMETQYF.

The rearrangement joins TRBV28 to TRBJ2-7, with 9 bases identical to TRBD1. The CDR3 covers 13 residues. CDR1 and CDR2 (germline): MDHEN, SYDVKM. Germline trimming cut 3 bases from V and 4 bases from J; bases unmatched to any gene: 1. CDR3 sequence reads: CASSFDRGYEQYF. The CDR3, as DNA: TGTGCCAGCAGTTTCGACAGGGGGTACGAGCAGTACTTC.

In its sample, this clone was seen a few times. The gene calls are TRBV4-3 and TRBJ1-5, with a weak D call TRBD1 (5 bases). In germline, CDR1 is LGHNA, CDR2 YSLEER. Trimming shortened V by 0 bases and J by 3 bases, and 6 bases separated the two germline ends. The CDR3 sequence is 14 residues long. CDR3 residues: CASSQDRDNQPQHF. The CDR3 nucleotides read TGCGCCAGCAGCCAAGACAGGGACAATCAGCCCCAGCATTTT.

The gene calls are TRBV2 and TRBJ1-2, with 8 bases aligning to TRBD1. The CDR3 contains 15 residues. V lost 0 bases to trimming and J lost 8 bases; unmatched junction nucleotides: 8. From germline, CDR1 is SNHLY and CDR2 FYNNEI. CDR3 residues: CASSEAAGGARGYTF. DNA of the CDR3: TGTGCCAGCAGTGAAGCGGCAGGGGGCGCGAGGGGCTACACCTTC.

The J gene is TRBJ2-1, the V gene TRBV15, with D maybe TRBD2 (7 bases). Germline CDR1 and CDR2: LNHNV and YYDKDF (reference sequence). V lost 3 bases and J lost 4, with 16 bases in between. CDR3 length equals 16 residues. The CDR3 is CATSRDGEGEYNEQFF. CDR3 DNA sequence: TGTGCCACCAGCAGGGATGGGGAGGGGGAATACAATGAGCAGTTCTTC.

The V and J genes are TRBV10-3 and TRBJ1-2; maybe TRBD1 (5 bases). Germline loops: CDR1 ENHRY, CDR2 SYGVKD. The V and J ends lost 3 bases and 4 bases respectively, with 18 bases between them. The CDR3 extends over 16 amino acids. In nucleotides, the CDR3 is TGTGCCATCAGTGACCCCCAGGGAGGTGGGCTCTATGGCTACACCTTC. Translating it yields CAISDPQGGGLYGYTF.

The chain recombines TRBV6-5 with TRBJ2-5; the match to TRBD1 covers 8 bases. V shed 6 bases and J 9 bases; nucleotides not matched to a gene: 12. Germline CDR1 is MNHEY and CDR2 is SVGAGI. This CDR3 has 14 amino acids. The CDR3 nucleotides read TGTGCCAGCAGGAAAGGACAGGGATGGGAGGCCCAGTACTTC. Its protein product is CASRKGQGWEAQYF.

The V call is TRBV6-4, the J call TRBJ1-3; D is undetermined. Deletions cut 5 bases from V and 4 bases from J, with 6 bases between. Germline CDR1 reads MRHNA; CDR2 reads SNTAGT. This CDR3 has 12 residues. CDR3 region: CASSREGNTIYF. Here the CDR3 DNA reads TGTGCCAGCAGTAGGGAGGGAAACACCATATATTTT.

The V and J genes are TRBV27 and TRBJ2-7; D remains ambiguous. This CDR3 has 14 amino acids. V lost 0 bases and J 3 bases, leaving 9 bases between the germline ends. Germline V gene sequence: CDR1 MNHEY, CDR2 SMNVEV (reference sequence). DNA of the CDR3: TGTGCCAGCAGTTTATCCGTAGTAAACTACGAGCAGTACTTC. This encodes CASSLSVVNYEQYF.

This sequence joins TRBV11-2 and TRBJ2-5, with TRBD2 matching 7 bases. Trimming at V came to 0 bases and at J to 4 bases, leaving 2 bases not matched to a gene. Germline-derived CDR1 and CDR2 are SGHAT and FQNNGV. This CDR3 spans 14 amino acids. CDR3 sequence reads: CASSLELARETQYF. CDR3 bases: TGTGCCAGCAGCTTAGAACTAGCGCGAGAGACCCAGTACTTC.